This T cell receptor beta chain originates from a study of CD8+ T cells in alopecia areata (dated by TCRdb to 2017 to 2018). For the study in its entirety: Treated patients were enrolled in an open-label pilot trial of oral tofacitinib at 5 to 10 mg twice daily for moderate-to-severe alopecia areata. Patients stayed on tofacitinib for 6 to 18 months and then had 6 months of follow-up off drug so that delayed response and recurrence could be assessed. The SALT score, which quantifies the percentage of affected scalp surface area, was used to measure disease severity in treated patients. High-throughput TCRbeta sequencing was used to examine T cell clonal expansion in alopecia areata in both the C3H/HeJ mouse model and human patients. On the human side, TCRbeta sequencing was run on scalp tissue and on sorted CD4+ and CD8+ peripheral blood T cells from healthy controls and from alopecia areata patients with either patchy or totalis/universalis disease. Tofacitinib-treated patients had biopsies at baseline and at 4 and 24 weeks of treatment, with a later scalp biopsy in several patients. Scalp clonality was compared across normal scalp (n=4), patchy alopecia areata scalp (n=8), and alopecia totalis/universalis scalp (n=8). The RNA source kit depended on sample type: the PAXgene miRNA kit for fixed scalp, the miRNeasy kit for PBMCs, and the RNeasy kit for mouse skin. TCRbeta CDR3 regions were amplified by immunoSEQ multiplex PCR with 35 Vbeta forward and 13 Jbeta reverse primers. Overall study results and their limits: Because the treated cohort was small and had only one nonresponder, larger studies are needed to examine links between baseline CD8+ expansion and response. Scalp TCR repertoire analysis is complicated because resident alphabeta T cells in normal human skin are also sequenced, whereas mouse skin is dominated by gammadelta T cells. Lesional scalp, especially in alopecia totalis/universalis, showed higher clonality and more expanded CD8+ clones than normal scalp, suggesting antigenic drive. Tofacitinib significantly lowered scalp clonality and the number of expanded CD8+ clones among the top 100 scalp clones. TCR sequences shared between patients were less clear than in mice, possibly partly because of HLA diversity in the patient population. During tofacitinib treatment, many expanded lesional clones remained in scalp and blood, and this persistence may partly explain relapse after treatment is stopped.

Library preparation used the immunoSEQ multiplex PCR assay. RNA was extracted from all samples and reverse transcribed into cDNA, which served as template for TCR sequencing. SuperScript III was used for first-strand cDNA synthesis, primed with a 2:1 mix of oligo-dT and random hexamers. Amplification bias was assessed with a synthetic immune receptor repertoire, and residual bias was removed computationally. Concerning the study's data processing: After raw reads were preprocessed to remove errors, the CDR3 was defined following IMGT conventions as running from the conserved cysteine to phenylalanine. Clonality was calculated as 1 minus Shannon entropy normalized by log2 of the number of productive unique TCRs. Whether each scalp clone was CD4 or CD8 was inferred by checking scalp TCRbeta sequences against the CD4 and CD8 repertoires from sorted blood. TCRdb limited this immuneACCESS table to in-frame rearrangements with V and J called. A share of clones is missing; checked studies link under half to unresolved V genes, and the rest is unexplained. Clone size and the V and J calls come from that table; the DNA yielded D and trimming. Within this sample are 200,000 to 250,000 clones, with roughly 64% of them counted one time only. The ten largest clones represent around 4% of the sample.

There are a few counts of this clone. What antigen it recognizes has not been identified. No base quality values were provided; no much bigger clone lies one nucleotide off. The CDR3 holds 13 amino acids from the cysteine to the phenylalanine. The entry retains the CDR3 DNA only, 39 bases that are in frame from base 1. V is clipped by 3 bases and J by 2 bases, and the sequence between their germline boundaries is 7 bases long. For CDR1 and CDR2, the germline V gene lists ENHRY and SYGVKD. Per the publication, the time point label means: around 4 weeks on oral tofacitinib. Explained via the paper, the treatment or condition label denotes: oral pan-JAK inhibitor, 5-10 mg twice daily. Peripheral blood and lesional scalp punch biopsies were obtained from patients with alopecia areata. After PBMCs were isolated by density centrifugation and stained for CD3, CD4 and CD8, a FACSAria was used to sort CD4+ and CD8+ T cells.

This sequence uses TRBV10-3 and TRBJ1-1; no D gene is confidently identified. This material consisted of CD4+ T cells sorted from blood, taken at week 4, from a patient treated with tofacitinib. The sequence was collected from a human donor with alopecia areata. The DNA is as follows: TGTGCCATCAGTGACCGGGCCAACACTGAAGCTTTCTTT. It specifies CAISDRANTEAFF.